This T cell receptor beta chain comes out of a study of early T cells in non-severe SARS-CoV-2 infection. Overall study results and limits: VDJdb matching favored anti-spike CD8 responses, missing private and CD4 specificities.

Unique molecular identifier tags were affixed to discrete cDNA molecules. TCRdb analysed the 5' RACE reads with MiXCR anew, one entry per CDR3 protein. There are tens of thousands of distinct CDR3 sequences in the sample; more than 9% occur only once, and approximately 3.9% lies in the top ten. The V end lost 6 bases, the J end lost 4 bases, and 14 bases lay between the germline ends. The CDR3 consists of 14 residues. Germline V gene data show CDR1 as KGHSH and CDR2 as LQKENI. At least ten counts were recorded for this clonotype. As yet, its antigen is unknown. The sample comprised whole blood. The TCR comes from an adult who was a healthcare worker with PCR-confirmed SARS-CoV-2 infection or an uninfected control (not recorded which). This chain uses TRBV18 with TRBJ2-3; weak D call: TRBD1 (6 bases). CDR3 loop: CASSPGRTADTQYF. The CDR3 DNA reads as TGTGCCAGCTCTCCAGGCCGGACAGCAGATACGCAGTATTTT.